The 13 T cell receptor beta chains listed next were all sequenced from one sample in a study of neurological immune-mediated disorders. MiXCR, run by TCRdb on the 5' RACE reads, gives a single entry per CDR3 protein. The table has around 53,000 distinct CDR3 sequences, about 4.2% seen once. The source material was PBMCs. These receptors were collected from a man aged 50 or older with multiple sclerosis.

This clonotype showed up just a few times. The chain uses TRBV12-3 or TRBV12-4 and TRBJ1-3; tentatively, D is TRBD1 (6 bases). V lost 7 bases to trimming and J lost 4 bases, with 14 bases between them. CDR3 length equals 14 residues. CDR3 sequence: CASTVTGQGNTIYF. CDR3 DNA: TGTGCCAGCACTGTGACAGGTCAAGGAAACACCATATATTTT.

This clonotype appeared many times. J is TRBJ1-5 and V is TRBV19; D uncertain. Germline lookup yields CDR1 LNHDA and CDR2 SQIVND (reference sequence). The CDR3 runs 16 residues. Between the trimmed V and J ends, which lost 5 bases and 0 bases, there was a span of 14 bases. The CDR3 spells CASSVTEGYSNQPQHF. The CDR3 region has the DNA TGTGCCAGTAGTGTAACAGAGGGATATAGCAATCAGCCCCAGCATTTT.

This clonotype rates as medium-sized. This sequence joins TRBV20-1 and TRBJ1-1; D is undetermined. The CDR3 has 12 amino acids. The V end lost 2 bases, the J end lost 0 bases, and 4 bases lay between the germline ends. Germline-derived CDR1 and CDR2 are DFQATT and SNEGSKA (reference sequence). This CDR3 reads CSARLMNTEAFF. DNA for the CDR3: TGCAGTGCTAGACTCATGAACACTGAAGCTTTCTTT.

This clonotype occurred many times. The chain links TRBV20-1 to TRBJ2-7; D gene uncertain. Germline CDR1 DFQATT, CDR2 SNEGSKA (reference sequence). Between the trimmed V and J ends, which lost 2 bases and 6 bases, there was a span of 20 bases. The CDR3 has 15 residues. CDR3 loop: CSARHSGSDFAEQYF. CDR3 nucleotides: TGCAGTGCTAGACATTCCGGGTCGGATTTTGCCGAGCAGTACTTC.

This clonotype was recorded many times. The CDR3 nucleotides read TGTGCCAGCAGTCTAGCGGGGGAAACGACCGGGGAGCTGTTTTTT. Protein: CASSLAGETTGELFF. This sequence joins TRBV3-1 and TRBJ2-2; TRBD2 agrees at 10 bases. The CDR3 contains 15 residues. The V gene end was trimmed by 6 bases and the J gene end by 5 bases; junction bases not matched to a gene: 6. The germline gives CDR1 LGHDT, CDR2 YNNKEL (reference sequence).

This clonotype was seen many times. The rearrangement joins TRBV7-8 to TRBJ2-6, with D unclear. Germline assignment: CDR1 SGHVS and CDR2 FQNEAQ. Trimming removed 5 bases from V and 4 bases from J, with 6 bases in between. The CDR3 loop spans 13 amino acids. Here the CDR3 reads CASSLRGANVLTF. The CDR3 DNA reads as TGTGCCAGCAGCCTACGGGGGGCCAACGTCCTGACTTTC.

This clonotype occurred many times. The CDR3 DNA sequence: TGCAGTGCTAGAGTCCCGGGGGCCGGGGAGCTGTTTTTT. This sequence encodes CSARVPGAGELFF. The chain carries TRBV20-1 and TRBJ2-2, with D maybe TRBD2 (6 bases). V lost 1 base and J lost 6, with 9 bases in between. In germline, CDR1 is DFQATT, CDR2 SNEGSKA (reference sequence). CDR3 length: 13 amino acids.

The table lists this clonotype with many counts. This rearrangement joins TRBV20-1 to TRBJ2-5; the match to TRBD2 covers 14 bases. The V gene end was trimmed by 6 bases and the J gene end by 0 bases; junction bases not matched to a gene: 12. CDR3 length equals 18 residues. Germline values: CDR1 DFQATT, CDR2 SNEGSKA (reference sequence). The chain's CDR3 is CSASGAGTSGGYQETQYF. CDR3 DNA: TGCAGTGCCTCCGGGGCCGGGACTAGCGGGGGCTACCAAGAGACCCAGTACTTC.

In its sample, this clonotype was seen a few times. V gene TRBV15 combines with J gene TRBJ1-4; TRBD1 matches 7 bases. J was trimmed by 6 bases and V by 1 base; bases with no gene match: 2. CDR1 and CDR2 from the germline V gene are LNHNV and YYDKDF (reference sequence). The length of the CDR3 is 14 residues. The CDR3 loop reads CATSRGGQDEKLFF. The CDR3 DNA follows: TGTGCCACCAGCAGAGGTGGACAGGATGAAAAACTGTTTTTT.

This clonotype was seen at least ten times. J is TRBJ2-4 and V is TRBV9; maybe TRBD2 (6 bases). The germline V and J ends were trimmed by 2 bases and 2 bases, with 8 bases remaining between them. CDR1 SGDLS and CDR2 YYNGEE come from the germline V gene. The CDR3 spans 14 residues. CDR3 DNA: TGTGCCAGCAGCGTTAGCGGCACCAAAAACATTCAGTACTTC. Its protein is CASSVSGTKNIQYF.

There are many counts of this clonotype. This chain joins TRBV12-3 or TRBV12-4 and TRBJ2-4; TRBD1 matches at 8 bases. The CDR3 has 14 amino acids. Trimming at V came to 6 bases and at J to 8 bases, leaving 9 bases not matched to a gene. The CDR3 protein is CASSTTGDEDIQYF. CDR3 nucleotides: TGTGCCAGCAGCACGACAGGGGATGAGGACATTCAGTACTTC.

V gene TRBV19 combines with J gene TRBJ2-7, with no clear D. V was shortened by 4 bases and J by 2 bases, with 9 bases between the two germline ends. Per the germline V gene, CDR1 is LNHDA and CDR2 is SQIVND (reference sequence). The CDR3 covers 13 residues. This chain's CDR3 is CASSRGGAYEQYF. The CDR3 coding sequence is TGTGCCAGTAGTAGGGGTGGAGCCTACGAGCAGTACTTC.

At least ten counts were recorded for this clonotype. The rearrangement joins TRBV10-3 to TRBJ1-1; D might be TRBD1 (5 bases). The germline V and J ends were trimmed by 2 bases and 1 base, with 11 bases remaining between them. Germline CDR1 ENHRY, CDR2 SYGVKD. There are 15 residues in the CDR3. The CDR3 is CAISEQGVGNTEAFF. The CDR3 nucleotides read TGTGCCATCAGTGAGCAAGGGGTAGGGAACACTGAAGCTTTCTTT.